The sequence of this T cell receptor (beta chain) was determined in a study of cytomegalovirus exposure and HLA in healthy donors. Study at large: Earlier sequencing of 150 million to 200 million T cells yielded approximately 120 million unique TCR beta sequences.

Trimming took 3 bases from V and 1 from J; bases not matched to a gene: 7. The CDR3 has 16 amino acids. Germline values: CDR1 SGDLS, CDR2 YYNGEE. PCR employed 60 Vbeta and 13 Jbeta primers. Profiled with immunoSEQ multiplex PCR; TCRdb holds only in-frame clones, not every one. The sample consists of 150,000 to 200,000 clones, 80% of them appearing once. Overall study results and limits: Likely technical artifact: a cluster of highly shared sequence variants. Presence/absence comparisons presumed near-even sequencing depth among donors. The authors excluded some V segments, including TRBV6-2 and TRBV6-3, as indistinguishable.

Notes on this clone: Its cognate antigen is unknown.

The V and J genes are TRBV9 and TRBJ1-1, with TRBD1 identical over 9 bases. The sequence was obtained from a woman in her thirties or forties in good health and CMV-seronegative. The specimen sequenced was PBMCs. The CDR3 here is CASSAGTGRKNTEAFF. The CDR3 nucleotides read TGTGCCAGCAGCGCCGGGACAGGGCGGAAGAACACTGAAGCTTTCTTT.